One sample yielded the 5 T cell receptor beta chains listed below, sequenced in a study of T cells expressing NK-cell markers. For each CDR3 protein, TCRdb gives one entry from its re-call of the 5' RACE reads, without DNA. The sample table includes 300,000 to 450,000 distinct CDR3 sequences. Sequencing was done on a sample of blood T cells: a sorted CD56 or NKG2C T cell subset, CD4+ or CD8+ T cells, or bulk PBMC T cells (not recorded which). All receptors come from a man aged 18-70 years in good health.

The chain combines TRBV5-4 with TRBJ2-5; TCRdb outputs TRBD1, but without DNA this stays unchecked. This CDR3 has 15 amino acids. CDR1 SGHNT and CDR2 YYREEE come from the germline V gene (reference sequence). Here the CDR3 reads CASSLRPGPSETQYF.

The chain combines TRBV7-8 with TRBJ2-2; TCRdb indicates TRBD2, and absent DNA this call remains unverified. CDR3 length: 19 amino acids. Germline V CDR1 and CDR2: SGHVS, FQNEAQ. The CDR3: CASSLVFASGGESTGELFF.

The CDR3 sequence is CASSPGAHEQYF. The chain couples TRBV12-3 or TRBV12-4 to TRBJ2-7; TCRdb gives TRBD1 as the D gene, but with no DNA this cannot be confirmed. CDR3 length equals 12 residues.

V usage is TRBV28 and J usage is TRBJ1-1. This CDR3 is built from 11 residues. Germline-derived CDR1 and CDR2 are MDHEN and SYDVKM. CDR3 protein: CASSQPQQAFF.

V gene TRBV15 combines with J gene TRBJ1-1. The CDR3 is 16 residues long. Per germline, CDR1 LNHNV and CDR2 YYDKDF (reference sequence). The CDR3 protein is CATSRDGQGGDTEAFF.